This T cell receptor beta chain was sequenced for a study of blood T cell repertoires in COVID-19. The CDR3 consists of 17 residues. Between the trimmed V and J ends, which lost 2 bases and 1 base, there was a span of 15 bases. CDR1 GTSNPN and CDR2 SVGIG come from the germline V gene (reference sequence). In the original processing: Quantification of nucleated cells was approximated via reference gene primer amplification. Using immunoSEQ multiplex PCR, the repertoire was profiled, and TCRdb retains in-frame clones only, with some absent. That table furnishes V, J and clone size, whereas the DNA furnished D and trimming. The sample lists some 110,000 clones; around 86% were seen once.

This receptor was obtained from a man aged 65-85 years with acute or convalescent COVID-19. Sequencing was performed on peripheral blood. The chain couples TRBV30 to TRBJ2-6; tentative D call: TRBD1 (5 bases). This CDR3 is CAWSSIQGFSGANVLTF. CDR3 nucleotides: TGTGCCTGGAGTAGTATCCAGGGTTTTTCTGGGGCCAACGTCCTGACTTTC.